Presented here are 26 T cell receptor beta chains from one specimen sequenced in a study of CD4+ T cells in melanoma. TCRdb keeps only in-frame clones here, not all; method: immunoSEQ multiplex PCR. This sample yields around 100,000 clones, of which about nine tenths are seen a single time; 3% to 4% belongs to the top ten. Sequenced input: peripheral blood. Receptor source: a human donor with melanoma.

V usage is TRBV28 and J usage is TRBJ2-2, with D possibly matching TRBD2 (6 bases). V was trimmed by 2 bases and J by 4 bases, leaving 8 bases between them. Per germline, CDR1 MDHEN and CDR2 SYDVKM. The CDR3 loop spans 14 amino acids. The CDR3 protein is CASSLDGGTGELFF. CDR3 DNA sequence: TGTGCCAGCAGTTTAGACGGGGGCACCGGGGAGCTGTTTTTT. Combining the CDR3 with reference TRBV28 and TRBJ2-2 gives the whole variable domain DVKVTQSSRYLVKRTGEKVFLECVQDMDHENMFWYRQDPGLGLRLIYFSYDVKMKEKGDIPEGYSVSREKKERFSLILESASTNQTSMYLCASSLDGGTGELFFGEGSRLTVL.

The gene calls are TRBV7-3 and TRBJ2-5; D may be TRBD2 (6 bases). Trimming removed 5 bases from V and 2 bases from J, with 18 bases in between. This CDR3 has 16 amino acids. Germline V gene sequence: CDR1 SGHTA, CDR2 FQGTGA. The CDR3: CASSHGGVMGQETQYF. The CDR3 DNA follows: TGTGCCAGCAGCCACGGCGGGGTCATGGGGCAAGAGACCCAGTACTTC.

The genes are TRBV7-2 and TRBJ1-1; tentative D call: TRBD1 (5 bases). The CDR3 consists of 14 residues. Germline V gene lookup returns CDR1 SGHTA and CDR2 FQGNSA. Trimming took off 2 bases at V and 4 bases at J, with 11 bases between the two ends. CDR3 in amino acids: CASSLTTALTEAFF. Here the CDR3 DNA reads TGTGCCAGCAGCTTAACGACAGCCCTCACTGAAGCTTTCTTT.

The gene calls are TRBV9 and TRBJ2-1; D is uncertain. With 3 bases removed from V and 7 bases from J, the gap between germline ends came to 17 bases. Germline V CDR1 and CDR2: SGDLS, YYNGEE. The CDR3 is 15 residues long. This chain's CDR3 is CASSARPVGPNEQFF. The CDR3 DNA reads TGTGCCAGCAGCGCCCGGCCCGTTGGGCCTAATGAGCAGTTCTTC. Full variable domain (rest looked up from reference TRBV9 and TRBJ2-1): DSGVTQTPKHLITATGQRVTLRCSPRSGDLSVYWYQQSLDQGLQFLIQYYNGEERAKGNILERFSAQQFPDLHSELNLSSLELGDSALYFCASSARPVGPNEQFFGPGTRLTVL.

V is TRBV7-7 and J is TRBJ2-2; tentatively, D is TRBD2 (6 bases). CDR1 is SSHAT and CDR2 is FNYEAQ in the germline V gene (reference sequence). The CDR3 spans 13 residues. V dropped 5 bases and J dropped 6 bases, with 10 bases sitting between them. The CDR3 loop reads CASSRDFPGELFF. The CDR3 DNA reads TGTGCCAGCAGCCGGGACTTCCCCGGGGAGCTGTTTTTT.

The chain recombines TRBV15 with TRBJ1-3; no firm D call. V shed 0 bases and J shed 2 bases, with 11 bases lying between them. This CDR3 has 16 amino acids. From germline, CDR1 is LNHNV and CDR2 YYDKDF (reference sequence). The CDR3: CATSRDFVGAGNTIYF. The DNA for the CDR3 is TGTGCCACCAGCAGAGATTTCGTCGGGGCTGGAAACACCATATATTTT.

This chain joins TRBV5-1 and TRBJ2-3; the match to TRBD2 covers 12 bases. The junction had 9 bases not matched to a gene; V was cut back by 0 bases and J by 4 bases. CDR1 is SGHRS and CDR2 is YFSETQ in the germline V gene. The CDR3 covers 18 residues. The CDR3 DNA follows: TGCGCCAGCAGCTTGGAGGCTAGCGGGGGGGCGGTGGCAGATACGCAGTATTTT. This gives the protein CASSLEASGGAVADTQYF.

The V call is TRBV7-3, the J call TRBJ2-7, with 7 bases that match TRBD2. Per germline, CDR1 SGHTA and CDR2 FQGTGA. CDR3 length: 13 residues. V gave up 3 bases and J gave up 3 bases; unmatched junction bases: 2. CDR3 bases: TGTGCCAGCAGCTTGGGGAGGGACTACGAGCAGTACTTC. Encoded protein: CASSLGRDYEQYF.

This clone was picked up a small number of times. This chain connects TRBV19 to TRBJ1-2; tentative D call: TRBD1 (6 bases). This CDR3 region has 15 residues. Germline V gives CDR1 LNHDA, CDR2 SQIVND (reference sequence). Trimming cost V 3 bases and J 1 base, with 12 bases left between them. This chain's CDR3 is CASSIQGRGNYGYTF. For the CDR3, the DNA is TGTGCCAGTAGTATCCAGGGCAGGGGTAACTATGGCTACACCTTC.

V is TRBV29-1 and J is TRBJ1-5; 7 bases align to TRBD1. There are 13 residues in the CDR3. Looked up from germline, CDR1 is SQVTM and CDR2 is ANQGSEA. V lost 6 bases and J lost 0; bases outside the gene matches: 2. The CDR3: CSVGTDSNQPQHF. The CDR3 DNA is TGCAGCGTAGGGACAGATAGCAATCAGCCCCAGCATTTT.

Only a few counts were recorded for this clone. The chain links TRBV6-1 to TRBJ1-5; D gene unclear. The V gene's germline CDR1 is MNHNS and CDR2 SASEGT. The CDR3 runs 15 residues. The V gene lost 3 bases and the J gene lost 5 bases, with 14 bases spanning the gap. CDR3 in amino acids: CASSDLAGPDQPQHF. CDR3 nucleotides: TGTGCCAGCAGTGACTTAGCTGGTCCCGATCAGCCCCAGCATTTT.

This chain links TRBV18 with TRBJ2-3; TRBD2 aligns across 7 bases. Germline V gene data show CDR1 as KGHSH and CDR2 as LQKENI. Trimming took 2 bases from V and 2 from J; bases not matched to a gene: 16. The CDR3 sequence is 19 residues long. The CDR3 loop reads CASSPLLLTRGSATDTQYF. In DNA form, the CDR3 reads TGTGCCAGCTCACCATTGCTCCTCACCCGCGGGAGTGCCACAGATACGCAGTATTTT.

The CDR3 DNA reads TGCAGCGTTACCCCGACTAGCGGCAATGAGCAGTTCTTC. This encodes CSVTPTSGNEQFF. V usage is TRBV29-1 and J usage is TRBJ2-1; 9 nucleotides line up with TRBD2. V lost 5 bases, J lost 6 bases, and 5 bases stayed unmatched. Germline V gene sequence: CDR1 SQVTM, CDR2 ANQGSEA. The CDR3 covers 13 residues.

J is TRBJ2-7 and V is TRBV25-1; 12 nucleotides match TRBD2. CDR3 length: 13 amino acids. V trimming: 6 bases; J trimming: 4 bases; junction bases outside the gene matches: 1. The germline V gene has CDR1 MGHDK and CDR2 SYGVNS. CDR3 nucleotides: TGTGCCAGCAGACTAGCGGGAGGTTACGAGCAGTACTTC. It encodes CASRLAGGYEQYF.

The chain combines TRBV7-2 with TRBJ2-1, with D possibly being TRBD2 (5 bases). The CDR3 spans 12 residues. V was cut by 1 base and J by 9 bases, with 7 bases left in between. CDR1 is SGHTA, CDR2 FQGNSA, per germline. CDR3: CASSLGLSEQFF. Here the CDR3 DNA reads TGTGCCAGCAGCTTAGGACTATCTGAGCAGTTCTTC.

V and J are TRBV19 and TRBJ2-5, with D possibly being TRBD2 (6 bases). Trimming cost V 7 bases and J 4 bases, with 13 bases left between them. Per germline, CDR1 LNHDA and CDR2 SQIVND (reference sequence). This CDR3 has 13 amino acids. CDR3 DNA: TGTGCCAGTACGCCTAGCGAAGCAGAGACCCAGTACTTC. Its protein product is CASTPSEAETQYF. Full variable domain (remainder filled in from reference TRBV19 and TRBJ2-5): DGGITQSPKYLFRKEGQNVTLSCEQNLNHDAMYWYRQDPGQGLRLIYYSQIVNDFQKGDIAEGYSVSREKKESFPLTVTSAQKNPTAFYLCASTPSEAETQYFGPGTRLLVL.

The chain recombines TRBV7-8 with TRBJ2-7; 8 bases align to TRBD1. The CDR3 has 14 residues. Germline loops: CDR1 SGHVS, CDR2 FQNEAQ. J lost 6 bases, V lost 6 bases, and 10 bases had no gene match. The CDR3: CASRLDRVVGEQYF. CDR3 nucleotide sequence: TGTGCCAGCAGATTGGACAGGGTTGTCGGCGAGCAGTACTTC.

V usage is TRBV5-5 and J usage is TRBJ1-2; 8 positions agree with TRBD1. CDR1 is SGHKS, CDR2 YYEKEE, per germline (reference sequence). V lost 5 bases and J lost 4; bases outside the gene matches: 4. The CDR3 contains 13 residues. CDR3 protein: CASRVTGGYGYTF. The CDR3 DNA is TGTGCCAGCAGAGTTACAGGGGGCTATGGCTACACCTTC.

The chain is built from TRBV28 and TRBJ1-5; tentative D call: TRBD1 (5 bases). The CDR3 extends over 15 amino acids. Germline CDR1 reads MDHEN; CDR2 reads SYDVKM. With 7 bases removed from V and 4 bases from J, the gap between germline ends came to 17 bases. The CDR3 protein is CASNGRQGLNQPQHF. The CDR3 coding sequence is TGTGCCAGCAATGGCCGGCAGGGCTTAAATCAGCCCCAGCATTTT.

The CDR3 DNA is TGTGCCAGCAGCCATGAAGGACAGGGTAGCAATCAGCCCCAGCATTTT. Translation gives CASSHEGQGSNQPQHF. The rearrangement uses TRBV7-2 and TRBJ1-5; 8 bases fit TRBD1. With V trimmed by 5 bases and J by 0 bases, 6 bases remained unmatched. The CDR3 is made up of 16 amino acids. The germline V gene encodes CDR1 SGHTA and CDR2 FQGNSA. The full variable domain, rest sourced from reference TRBV7-2 and TRBJ1-5, is GAGVSQSPSNKVTEKGKDVELRCDPISGHTALYWYRQSLGQGLEFLIYFQGNSAPDKSGLPSDRFSAERTGGSVSTLTIQRTQQEDSAVYLCASSHEGQGSNQPQHFGDGTRLSIL.

V gene TRBV6-5 combines with J gene TRBJ1-2, with 8 bases aligning to TRBD1. The CDR3 is 13 residues long. Germline-derived CDR1 and CDR2 are MNHEY and SVGAGI. V dropped 5 bases and J dropped 4; count of bases not matched to a gene: 3. The CDR3 bases are TGTGCCAGCAGTCGGACAGGGTTCTATGGCTACACCTTC. Encoded protein: CASSRTGFYGYTF.

On this clone itself: Other nucleotide sequences in the sample specify the same CDR3. The rearrangement uses TRBV9 and TRBJ2-3; D is undetermined. Germline V gene data show CDR1 as SGDLS and CDR2 as YYNGEE. The CDR3 length is 14 residues. The V and J ends lost 0 bases and 2 bases respectively, with 7 bases between them. The CDR3 reads CASSVGPNTDTQYF. In DNA, the CDR3 is TGTGCCAGCAGCGTAGGTCCTAACACAGATACGCAGTATTTT. The variable domain in full, completed from reference TRBV9 and TRBJ2-3, reads DSGVTQTPKHLITATGQRVTLRCSPRSGDLSVYWYQQSLDQGLQFLIQYYNGEERAKGNILERFSAQQFPDLHSELNLSSLELGDSALYFCASSVGPNTDTQYFGPGTRLTVL.

The rearrangement joins TRBV5-4 to TRBJ1-2; TRBD1 aligns across 8 bases. Germline V gives CDR1 SGHNT, CDR2 YYREEE (reference sequence). Trimming at V came to 6 bases and at J to 4 bases, leaving 11 bases not matched to a gene. The CDR3 contains 15 residues. CDR3 DNA: TGTGCCAGCACCATGACAGGGGAAGGGATCTATGGCTACACCTTC. This gives the protein CASTMTGEGIYGYTF.

The chain combines TRBV10-3 with TRBJ2-6; no clear D gene. This CDR3 comprises 16 residues. The germline gives CDR1 ENHRY, CDR2 SYGVKD. The ends were cut back, 0 bases at V and 0 bases at J, with 6 bases in the middle. CDR3 coding DNA: TGTGCCATCAGTGAGTCTTGGGGCTCTGGGGCCAACGTCCTGACTTTC. Its translation is CAISESWGSGANVLTF.

The chain uses TRBV7-2 and TRBJ1-2, with a weak D call TRBD1 (6 bases). CDR1 and CDR2 from the germline V gene are SGHTA and FQGNSA. The V and J ends lost 2 bases and 7 bases respectively, with 17 bases between them. The CDR3 sequence is 15 residues long. The DNA for the CDR3 is TGTGCCAGCAGCTTACTAATGGGGGGCAGCGGTGGCTACACCTTC. Translation gives CASSLLMGGSGGYTF.

The chain has TRBV1 and TRBJ1-3; TRBD1, as called in the table, went unchecked against the DNA. TRBV1 is termed a pseudogene. This CDR3 has 15 residues. The CDR3: CTSSPQGAAGNTIYF. The CDR3 DNA reads TGCACCAGCAGTCCGCAGGGGGCCGCTGGAAACACCATATATTTT.